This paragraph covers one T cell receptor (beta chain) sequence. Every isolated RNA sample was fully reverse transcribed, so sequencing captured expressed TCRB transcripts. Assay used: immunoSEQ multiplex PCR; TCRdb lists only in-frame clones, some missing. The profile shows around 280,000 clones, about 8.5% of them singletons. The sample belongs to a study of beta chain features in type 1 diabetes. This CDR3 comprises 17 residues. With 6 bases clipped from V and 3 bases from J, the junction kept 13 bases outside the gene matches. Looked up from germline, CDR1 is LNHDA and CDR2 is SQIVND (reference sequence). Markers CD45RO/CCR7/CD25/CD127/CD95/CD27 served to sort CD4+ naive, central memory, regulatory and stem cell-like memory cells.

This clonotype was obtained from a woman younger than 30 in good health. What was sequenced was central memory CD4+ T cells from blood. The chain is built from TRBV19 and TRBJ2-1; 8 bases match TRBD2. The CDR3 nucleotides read TGTGCCAGTAGCAATAACGTGGCGGGAGGTTTCTACAATGAGCAGTTCTTC. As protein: CASSNNVAGGFYNEQFF.